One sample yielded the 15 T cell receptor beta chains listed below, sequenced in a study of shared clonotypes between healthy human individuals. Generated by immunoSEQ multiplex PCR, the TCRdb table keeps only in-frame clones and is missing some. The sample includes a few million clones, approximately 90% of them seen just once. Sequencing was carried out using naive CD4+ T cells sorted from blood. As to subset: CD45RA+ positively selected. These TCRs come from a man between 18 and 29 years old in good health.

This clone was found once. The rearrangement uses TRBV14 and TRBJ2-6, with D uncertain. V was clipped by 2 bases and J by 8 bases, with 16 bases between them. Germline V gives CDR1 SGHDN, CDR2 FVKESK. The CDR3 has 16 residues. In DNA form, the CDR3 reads TGTGCCAGCAGCCAACGGTCACACCCTGGTACCAACGTCCTGACTTTC. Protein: CASSQRSHPGTNVLTF.

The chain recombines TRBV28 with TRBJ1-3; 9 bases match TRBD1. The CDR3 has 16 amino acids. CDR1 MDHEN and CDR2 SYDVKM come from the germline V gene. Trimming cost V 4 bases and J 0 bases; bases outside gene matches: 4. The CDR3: CASSSGTGYSGNTIYF. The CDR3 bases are TGTGCCAGCAGTTCCGGGACAGGGTACTCTGGAAACACCATATATTTT.

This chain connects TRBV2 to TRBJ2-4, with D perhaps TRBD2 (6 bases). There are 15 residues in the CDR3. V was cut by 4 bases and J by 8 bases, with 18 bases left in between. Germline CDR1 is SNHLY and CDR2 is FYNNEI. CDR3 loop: CASSASGVGKDIQYF. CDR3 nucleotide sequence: TGTGCCAGCAGTGCTTCGGGGGTGGGGAAAGACATTCAGTACTTC. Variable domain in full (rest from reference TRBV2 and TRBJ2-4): EPEVTQTPSHQVTQMGQEVILRCVPISNHLYFYWYRQILGQKVEFLVSFYNNEISEKSEIFDDQFSVERPDGSNFTLKIRSTKLEDSAMYFCASSASGVGKDIQYFGAGTRLSVL.

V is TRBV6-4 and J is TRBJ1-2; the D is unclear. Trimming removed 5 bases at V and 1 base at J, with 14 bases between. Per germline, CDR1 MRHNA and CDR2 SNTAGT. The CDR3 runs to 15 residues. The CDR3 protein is CASSTDREGNYGYTF. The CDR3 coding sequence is TGTGCCAGCAGTACCGACCGGGAGGGTAACTATGGCTACACCTTC.

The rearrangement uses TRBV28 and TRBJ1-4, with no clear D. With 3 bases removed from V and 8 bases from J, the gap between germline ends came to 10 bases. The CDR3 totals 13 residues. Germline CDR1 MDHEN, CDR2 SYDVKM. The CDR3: CASSFLQSEKLFF. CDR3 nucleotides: TGTGCCAGCAGTTTTTTACAATCCGAAAAACTGTTTTTT.

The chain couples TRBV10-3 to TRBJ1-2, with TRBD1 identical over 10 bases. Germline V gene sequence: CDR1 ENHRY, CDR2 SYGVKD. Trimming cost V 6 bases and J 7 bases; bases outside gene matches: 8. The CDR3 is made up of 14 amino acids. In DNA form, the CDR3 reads TGTGCCATCAGAGGGACAGGGGAAGGTGGTGGCTACACCTTC. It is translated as CAIRGTGEGGGYTF.

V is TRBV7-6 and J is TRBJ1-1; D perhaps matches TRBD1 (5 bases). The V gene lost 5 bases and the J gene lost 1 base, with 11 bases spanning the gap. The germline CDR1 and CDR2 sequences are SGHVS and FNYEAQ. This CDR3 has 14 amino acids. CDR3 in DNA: TGTGCCAGCAGCCTCAGGGAGACGAACACTGAAGCTTTCTTT. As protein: CASSLRETNTEAFF.

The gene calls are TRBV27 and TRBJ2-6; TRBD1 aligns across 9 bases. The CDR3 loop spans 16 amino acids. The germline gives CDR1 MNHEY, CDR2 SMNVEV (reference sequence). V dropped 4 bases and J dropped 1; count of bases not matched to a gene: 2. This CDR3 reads CASSYDRGSGANVLTF. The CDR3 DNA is TGTGCCAGCAGTTACGACAGGGGGTCTGGGGCCAACGTCCTGACTTTC.

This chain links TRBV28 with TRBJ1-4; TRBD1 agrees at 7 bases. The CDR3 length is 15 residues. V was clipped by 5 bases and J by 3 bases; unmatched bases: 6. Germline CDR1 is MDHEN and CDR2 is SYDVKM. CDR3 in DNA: TGTGCCAGCAGTCTTAGGGGGCGGGCTAATGAAAAACTGTTTTTT. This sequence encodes CASSLRGRANEKLFF.

The CDR3 sequence is CASSLIGNANEKLFF. The CDR3 bases are TGTGCCAGCAGCTTGATAGGGAACGCTAATGAAAAACTGTTTTTT. V gene TRBV5-5 combines with J gene TRBJ1-4; D call uncertain. The CDR3 has 15 amino acids. CDR1 and CDR2 (germline): SGHKS, YYEKEE (reference sequence). With 1 base removed from V and 3 bases from J, the gap between germline ends came to 10 bases. The variable domain in full, with the rest retrieved from reference TRBV5-5 and TRBJ1-4, is DAGVTQSPTHLIKTRGQQVTLRCSPISGHKSVSWYQQVLGQGPQFIFQYYEKEERGRGNFPDRFSARQFPNYSSELNVNALLLGDSALYLCASSLIGNANEKLFFGSGTQLSVL.

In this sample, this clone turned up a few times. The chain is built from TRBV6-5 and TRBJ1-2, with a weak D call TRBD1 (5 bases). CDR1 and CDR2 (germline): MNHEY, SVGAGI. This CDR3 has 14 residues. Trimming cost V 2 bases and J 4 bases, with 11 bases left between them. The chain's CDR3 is CASSYRGYGYGYTF. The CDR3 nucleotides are TGTGCCAGCAGTTACCGGGGCTATGGCTATGGCTACACCTTC.

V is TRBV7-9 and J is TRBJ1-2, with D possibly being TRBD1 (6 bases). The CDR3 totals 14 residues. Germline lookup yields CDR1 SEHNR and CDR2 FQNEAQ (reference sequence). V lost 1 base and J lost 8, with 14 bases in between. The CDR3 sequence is CASSLESGAGGYTF. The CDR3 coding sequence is TGTGCCAGCAGCTTAGAATCAGGGGCGGGCGGCTACACCTTC.

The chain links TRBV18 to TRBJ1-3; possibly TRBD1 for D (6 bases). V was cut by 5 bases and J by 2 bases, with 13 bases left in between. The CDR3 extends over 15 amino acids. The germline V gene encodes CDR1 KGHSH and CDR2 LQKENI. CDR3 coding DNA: TGTGCCAGCTCAGGCTCCGGGACAACTGGAAACACCATATATTTT. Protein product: CASSGSGTTGNTIYF.

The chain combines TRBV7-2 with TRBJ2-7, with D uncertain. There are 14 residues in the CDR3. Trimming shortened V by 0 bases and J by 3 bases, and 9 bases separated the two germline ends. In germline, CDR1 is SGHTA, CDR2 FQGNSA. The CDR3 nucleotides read TGTGCCAGCAGCTTAGCGTCCCCTATCTACGAGCAGTACTTC. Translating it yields CASSLASPIYEQYF.

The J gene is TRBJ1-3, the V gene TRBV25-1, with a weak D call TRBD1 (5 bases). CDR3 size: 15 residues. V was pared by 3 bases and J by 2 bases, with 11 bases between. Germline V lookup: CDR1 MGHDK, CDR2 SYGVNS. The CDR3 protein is CASSEGGDPGNTIYF. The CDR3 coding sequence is TGTGCCAGCAGTGAGGGAGGGGATCCTGGAAACACCATATATTTT.